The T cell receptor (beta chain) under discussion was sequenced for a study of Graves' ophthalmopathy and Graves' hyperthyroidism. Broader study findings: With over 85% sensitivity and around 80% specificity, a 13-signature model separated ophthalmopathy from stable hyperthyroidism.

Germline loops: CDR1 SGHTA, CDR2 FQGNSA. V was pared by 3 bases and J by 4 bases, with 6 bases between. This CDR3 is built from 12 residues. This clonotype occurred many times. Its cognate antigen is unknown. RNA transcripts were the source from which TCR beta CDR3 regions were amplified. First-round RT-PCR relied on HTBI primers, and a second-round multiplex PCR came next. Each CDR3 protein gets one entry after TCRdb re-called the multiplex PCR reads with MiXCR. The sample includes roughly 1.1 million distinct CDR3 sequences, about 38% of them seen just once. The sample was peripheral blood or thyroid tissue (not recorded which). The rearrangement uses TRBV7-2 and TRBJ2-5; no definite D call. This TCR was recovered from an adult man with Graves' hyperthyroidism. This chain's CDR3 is CASSFEAETQYF. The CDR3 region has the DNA TGTGCCAGCAGCTTTGAGGCAGAGACCCAGTACTTC. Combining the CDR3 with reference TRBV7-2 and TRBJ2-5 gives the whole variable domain GAGVSQSPSNKVTEKGKDVELRCDPISGHTALYWYRQSLGQGLEFLIYFQGNSAPDKSGLPSDRFSAERTGGSVSTLTIQRTQQEDSAVYLCASSFEAETQYFGPGTRLLVL.